This TCR beta chain came from a study of radiotherapy plus CTLA-4 blockade in lung cancer. Overall study context: Overall, less than 20% of patients showed an objective response, while about 29% attained disease control.

Clones were read by immunoSEQ multiplex PCR, and TCRdb kept only the in-frame ones, dropping some. The sample gives around 100,000 clones, over 65% of which show up once; 3.3% is in the top ten. The ends lost 0 bases at V and 3 bases at J; junction bases unmatched: 4. The CDR3 is 15 residues long. Per germline, CDR1 LGHNA and CDR2 YNFKEQ. Lung cancer patients with chemo-refractory metastatic non-small-cell disease were given focal radiation plus CTLA-4 blockade with ipilimumab. The input for sequencing was peripheral blood, taken from a patient treated with radiotherapy plus ipilimumab. This chain links TRBV4-2 with TRBJ1-2; 7 bases fit TRBD1. This sequence originates from a human donor with non-small cell lung cancer that progressed on radiotherapy plus ipilimumab. Some clones in this sample may be carry-over from other donors' samples. In DNA, the CDR3 is TGTGCCAGCAGCCAAGAAGGACAGGCCTACTATGGCTACACCTTC. Its translation: CASSQEGQAYYGYTF.